Below, 6 T cell receptor beta chains from the same sample are listed, as sequenced in a study of liver allograft versus peripheral blood T cells. Study details: A comparison was made between T cell receptor repertoires in transplanted livers and those in recipients' peripheral blood.

Each CDR3 protein is one row after TCRdb ran MiXCR on the reads. The table has 4,000 to 6,500 distinct CDR3 sequences, about 18% seen once; the top ten hold 10%. These receptors all come from a human patient who had a liver transplant. Some T cells may be transferred from the graft donor.

As regards this clonotype: A read error likely explains this, since a far larger clone differs by one base. The chain has TRBV6-1 and TRBJ2-1; TRBD1 matches 10 bases. CDR3 length: 16 residues. CDR1 is MNHNS and CDR2 is SASEGT in the germline V gene. Here the CDR3 reads CASSYSRDRGRNEQLF. CDR3 nucleotides: TGTGCCAGCAGTTACTCGAGGGACAGGGGTCGTAATGAGCAGCTCTTC.

In its sample, this clonotype ranks as medium-sized. The V gene is TRBV6-5, the J gene TRBJ1-5; 7 bases match TRBD1. The CDR3 length is 12 residues. The ends lost 6 bases at V and 8 bases at J; junction bases unmatched: 4. In germline, CDR1 is MNHEY, CDR2 SVGAGI. The CDR3 reads CASSHQGEPQHF. Here the CDR3 DNA reads TGTGCCAGCAGCCACCAGGGGGAGCCCCAGCATTTT.

By proportion, this clonotype is medium-sized. The chain carries TRBV20-1 and TRBJ1-5; unclear D gene. V lost 3 bases to trimming and J lost 0 bases, with 9 bases between them. The CDR3 length is 14 residues. Germline V gene lookup returns CDR1 DFQATT and CDR2 SNEGSKA (reference sequence). The CDR3 spells CSARPWNSNQPQHF. The CDR3 DNA follows: TGCAGTGCTAGGCCCTGGAATAGCAATCAGCCCCAGCATTTT.

This clonotype qualifies as medium-sized. The CDR3 is CSVFGLANGYEQFF. For the CDR3, the DNA is TGCAGCGTTTTTGGGCTAGCGAATGGTTATGAGCAGTTCTTC. This chain joins TRBV29-1 and TRBJ2-1; TRBD2 might be the D (6 bases). Deletions cut 5 bases from V and 8 bases from J, with 19 bases between. Germline-derived CDR1 and CDR2 are SQVTM and ANQGSEA. This CDR3 has 14 residues.

With regard to this clonotype: A single base separates this from a much larger clone, so it may be a read error. The chain carries TRBV30 and TRBJ2-7, with D possibly called TRBD1 or TRBD2 (6 bases each). V was shortened by 5 bases and J by 5 bases, with 16 bases between the two germline ends. CDR1 is GTSNPN, CDR2 SVGIG, per germline (reference sequence). The CDR3 is 13 amino acids. The CDR3 loop is CAWSRDGGDEQYF. In nucleotides, the CDR3 is TGTGCCTGGTCCCGGGACGGGGGCGACGAGCAGTACTTC.

This clonotype was observed a handful of times. With a much larger clone just one base away, this may be a read error. Here the CDR3 reads CANNRPSGSCNEQFF. CDR3 DNA: TGTGCCAACAACCGGCCTAGCGGTTCCTGCAATGAGCAGTTCTTC. V usage is TRBV27 and J usage is TRBJ2-1; TRBD2 agrees at 7 bases. In germline, CDR1 is MNHEY, CDR2 SMNVEV (reference sequence). The CDR3 is 15 amino acids.